The 10 T cell receptor beta chains listed next were all sequenced from one sample in a study of blood T cell repertoires in COVID-19. The method was immunoSEQ multiplex PCR; TCRdb's version includes in-frame clones alone and lacks a portion of them. The table records hundreds of thousands of clones, approximately 90% of them present only once. The sequenced sample was peripheral blood. All receptors derive from a woman in her twenties or thirties with active or convalescent COVID-19.

The rearrangement uses TRBV6-5 and TRBJ2-3; a weak D match, TRBD1 (6 bases). Per the germline V gene, CDR1 is MNHEY and CDR2 is SVGAGI. The V and J ends lost 4 bases and 0 bases respectively, with 14 bases between them. The CDR3 has 16 residues. As DNA, the CDR3 is TGTGCCAGCAGTTTCCATTCGGGACACAGCACAGATACGCAGTATTTT. Translation: CASSFHSGHSTDTQYF.

CDR3 nucleotides: TGTGCCAGTAGTATATCGGCGGAACCCACAGATACGCAGTATTTT. Protein: CASSISAEPTDTQYF. This chain uses TRBV19 with TRBJ2-3; D gene unclear. Germline values: CDR1 LNHDA, CDR2 SQIVND (reference sequence). Deletions cut 2 bases from V and 2 bases from J, with 11 bases between. The CDR3 totals 15 residues.

This chain uses TRBV5-1 with TRBJ1-2, with unresolved D. Germline V lookup: CDR1 SGHRS, CDR2 YFSETQ. The CDR3 has 15 residues. V lost 3 bases and J 3 bases, leaving 15 bases between the germline ends. The CDR3 nucleotides read TGCGCCAGCAGCTCATCCGGGAAAGAGGACTATGGCTACACCTTC. Translation: CASSSSGKEDYGYTF.

The chain joins TRBV6-1 to TRBJ1-1; D possibly corresponds to TRBD1 (5 bases). The CDR3 sequence is 16 residues long. CDR1 is MNHNS, CDR2 SASEGT, per germline. V lost 3 bases, J lost 1 base, and 15 bases lay in between. CDR3 DNA: TGTGCCAGCAGTGATACTGGCCGGAGGGGGAACACTGAAGCTTTCTTT. Its translation: CASSDTGRRGNTEAFF.

The chain joins TRBV5-6 to TRBJ1-1, with 7 nucleotides matching TRBD1. V lost 1 base to trimming and J lost 1 base; unmatched junction nucleotides: 7. Germline CDR1 is SGHDT and CDR2 is YYEEEE. The CDR3 runs 16 residues. In DNA, the CDR3 is TGTGCCAGCAGCTTGTCTTGGCCAGGGGGGAACACTGAAGCTTTCTTT. As protein: CASSLSWPGGNTEAFF.

V and J are TRBV5-1 and TRBJ1-1; weak D call: TRBD1 (5 bases). Trimming stripped 0 bases from V and 0 bases from J, with 9 bases between. CDR1 and CDR2 (germline): SGHRS, YFSETQ. This CDR3 is built from 15 residues. For the CDR3, the DNA is TGCGCCAGCAGCTTGGAGACAGATATGAACACTGAAGCTTTCTTT. This codes for CASSLETDMNTEAFF.

This chain joins TRBV13 and TRBJ2-2; 10 nucleotides align to TRBD2. The ends lost 6 bases at V and 5 bases at J; junction bases unmatched: 6. The CDR3 runs 15 residues. Germline V gene data show CDR1 as PRHDT and CDR2 as FYEKMQ (reference sequence). CDR3 bases: TGTGCCAGCAGAAAAGCGGGAGGGGGAACCGGGGAGCTGTTTTTT. Translated, it gives CASRKAGGGTGELFF.

The chain is built from TRBV19 and TRBJ1-5; D gene uncertain. V lost 3 bases to trimming and J lost 11 bases, with 14 bases between them. Germline loops: CDR1 LNHDA, CDR2 SQIVND (reference sequence). The CDR3 extends over 13 amino acids. CDR3 protein: CASSIRPERAQHF. The DNA of the CDR3 is TGTGCCAGTAGTATTAGGCCGGAGAGGGCCCAGCATTTT. Based on the CDR3 plus reference TRBV19 and TRBJ1-5, the full variable domain is DGGITQSPKYLFRKEGQNVTLSCEQNLNHDAMYWYRQDPGQGLRLIYYSQIVNDFQKGDIAEGYSVSREKKESFPLTVTSAQKNPTAFYLCASSIRPERAQHFGDGTRLSIL.

V and J are TRBV3-1 (or the pseudogene TRBV3-2) and TRBJ2-1, with TRBD2 identical over 13 bases. This CDR3 is 16 amino acids long. Trimming took 0 bases from V and 8 from J; bases not matched to a gene: 4. Germline V gene sequence: CDR1 LGHDT, CDR2 YNNKEL (reference sequence). This CDR3 is CASSQELAGGPDEQFF. Written as DNA, the CDR3 is TGTGCCAGCAGCCAAGAACTAGCGGGAGGGCCGGATGAGCAGTTCTTC.

The chain is built from TRBV5-1 and TRBJ2-7; 12 bases fit TRBD1. Losses at the gene ends were 4 bases for V and 1 base for J; bases not matched to a gene: 6. This CDR3 is 16 amino acids long. CDR1 and CDR2 from the germline V gene are SGHRS and YFSETQ. CDR3 protein: CASSGGTGGESYEQYF. The CDR3, as DNA: TGCGCCAGCAGCGGGGGGACAGGGGGCGAATCCTACGAGCAGTACTTC.